The clone carrying this T cell receptor beta chain has a single count. The antigen is unknown. The CDR3 contains 15 residues. Per germline, CDR1 SGHKS and CDR2 YYEKEE (reference sequence). J lost 4 bases, V lost 3 bases, and 8 bases had no gene match. This record belongs to a study of blood T cells in healthy people across ages. Findings of the study overall: Total diversity from one million sequenced T cells was likely underestimated.

The second PCR ran roughly 6 to 11 cycles with a sample-barcoded 5' primer and J-beta primers. TCRdb re-called the 5' RACE reads with MiXCR, one entry per CDR3 protein. The data hold some 800,000 distinct CDR3 sequences, with around two fifths observed a single time. The sample comprised blood. V and J are TRBV5-5 and TRBJ1-2; TRBD1 agrees at 8 bases. The source of this sequence is a man aged 60-69 years in good health. The CDR3 here is CASSYRTGSGYGYTF. The CDR3 bases are TGTGCCAGCAGCTACAGGACAGGGAGCGGCTATGGCTACACCTTC.